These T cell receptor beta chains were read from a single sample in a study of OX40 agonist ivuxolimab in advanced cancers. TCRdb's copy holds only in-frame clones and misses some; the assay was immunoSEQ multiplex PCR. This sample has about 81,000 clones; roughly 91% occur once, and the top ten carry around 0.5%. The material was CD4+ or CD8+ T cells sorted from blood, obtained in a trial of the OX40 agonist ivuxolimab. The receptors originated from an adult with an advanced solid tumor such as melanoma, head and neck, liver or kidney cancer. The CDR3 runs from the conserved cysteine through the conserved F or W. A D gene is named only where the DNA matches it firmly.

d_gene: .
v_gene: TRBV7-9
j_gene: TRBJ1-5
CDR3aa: CASSRDGDQPQHF
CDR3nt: TGTGCCAGCAGCCGGGACGGAGATCAGCCCCAGCATTTT

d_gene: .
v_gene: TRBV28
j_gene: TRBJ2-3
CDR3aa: CASSHRRDGTDTQYF
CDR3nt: TGTGCCAGCAGTCACCGCAGGGATGGGACAGATACGCAGTATTTT

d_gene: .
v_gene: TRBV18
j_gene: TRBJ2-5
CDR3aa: CASSPPWRNQETQYF
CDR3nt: TGTGCCAGCTCACCTCCGTGGCGGAACCAAGAGACCCAGTACTTC

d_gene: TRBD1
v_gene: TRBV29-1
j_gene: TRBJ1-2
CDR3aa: CSVGLEAGGDGYTF
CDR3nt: TGCAGCGTTGGGTTGGAAGCAGGGGGTGACGGCTACACCTTC

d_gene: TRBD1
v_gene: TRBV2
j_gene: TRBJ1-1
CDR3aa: CASTITGENTEAFF
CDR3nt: TGTGCCAGCACGATTACAGGGGAGAACACTGAAGCTTTCTTT

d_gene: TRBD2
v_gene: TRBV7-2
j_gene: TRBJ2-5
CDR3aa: CASSTTSGVKTQYF
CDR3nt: TGTGCCAGCAGCACGACTAGCGGGGTAAAGACCCAGTACTTC

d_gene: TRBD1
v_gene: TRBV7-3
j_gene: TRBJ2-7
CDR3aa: CASSGGTGASYEQYF
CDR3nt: TGTGCCAGCAGCGGGGGGACAGGAGCCTCCTACGAGCAGTACTTC

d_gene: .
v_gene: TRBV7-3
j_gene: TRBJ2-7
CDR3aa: CASSLASVSSYEQYF
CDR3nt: TGTGCCAGCAGCTTAGCCTCGGTTAGCTCCTACGAGCAGTACTTC

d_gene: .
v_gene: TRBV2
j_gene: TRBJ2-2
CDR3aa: CASRALLNTGELFF
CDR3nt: TGTGCCAGCAGAGCACTCCTTAACACCGGGGAGCTGTTTTTT

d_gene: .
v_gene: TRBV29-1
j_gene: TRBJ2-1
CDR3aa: CSVDGVIYNEQFF
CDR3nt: TGCAGCGTTGATGGGGTAATATACAATGAGCAGTTCTTC